This T cell receptor beta chain was profiled in a study of T cell changes during pregnancy in multiple sclerosis. Trimming removed 4 bases from V and 4 bases from J; junction bases left unmatched: 13. The V gene's germline CDR1 is SGHRS and CDR2 YFSETQ. This CDR3 has 16 amino acids. Clones were sequenced by immunoSEQ multiplex PCR, and TCRdb holds only the in-frame ones, with some missing. The sample holds 83,000 or so clones; over 85% are singletons and the top ten take around 1.7%. The clonotype comes from a female donor in good health, enrolled as a control in a pregnancy study. The chain combines TRBV5-1 with TRBJ2-5; 7 nucleotides agree with TRBD2. The sample was peripheral blood, taken after pregnancy. CDR3 nucleotides: TGCGCCAGCAGCCCCGGACTAGAGGCCCCTCCAGAGACCCAGTACTTC. Translated: CASSPGLEAPPETQYF.